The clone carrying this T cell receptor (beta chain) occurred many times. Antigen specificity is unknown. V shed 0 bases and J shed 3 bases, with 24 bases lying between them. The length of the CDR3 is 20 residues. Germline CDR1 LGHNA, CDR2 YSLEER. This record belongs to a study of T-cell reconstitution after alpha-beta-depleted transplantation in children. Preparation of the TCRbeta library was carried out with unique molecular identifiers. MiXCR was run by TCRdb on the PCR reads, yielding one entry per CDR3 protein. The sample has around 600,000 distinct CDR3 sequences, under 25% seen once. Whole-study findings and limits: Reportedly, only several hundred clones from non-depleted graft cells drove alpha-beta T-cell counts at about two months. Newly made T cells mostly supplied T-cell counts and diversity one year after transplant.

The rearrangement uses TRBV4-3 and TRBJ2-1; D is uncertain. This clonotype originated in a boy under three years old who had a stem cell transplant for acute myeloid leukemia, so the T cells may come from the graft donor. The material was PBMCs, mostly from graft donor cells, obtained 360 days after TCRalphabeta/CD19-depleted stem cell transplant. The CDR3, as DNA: TGCGCCAGCAGCCAAGAAAAGCCAGCACGGTTCACTTTTAGCTACAATGAGCAGTTCTTC. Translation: CASSQEKPARFTFSYNEQFF.